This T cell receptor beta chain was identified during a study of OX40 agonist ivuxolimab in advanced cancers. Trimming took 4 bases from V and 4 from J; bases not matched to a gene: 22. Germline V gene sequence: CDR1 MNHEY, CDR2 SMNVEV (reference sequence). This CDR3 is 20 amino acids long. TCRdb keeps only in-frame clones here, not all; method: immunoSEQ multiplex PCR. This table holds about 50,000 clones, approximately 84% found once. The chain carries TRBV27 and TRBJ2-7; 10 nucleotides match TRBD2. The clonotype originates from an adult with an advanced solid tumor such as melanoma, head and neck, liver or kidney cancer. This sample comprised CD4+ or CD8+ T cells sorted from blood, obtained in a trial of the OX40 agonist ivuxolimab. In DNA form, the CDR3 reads TGTGCCAGCAGTTCCAACCACTGGGGACTAGCGTCGACGGGTTTATACGAGCAGTACTTC. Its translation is CASSSNHWGLASTGLYEQYF.